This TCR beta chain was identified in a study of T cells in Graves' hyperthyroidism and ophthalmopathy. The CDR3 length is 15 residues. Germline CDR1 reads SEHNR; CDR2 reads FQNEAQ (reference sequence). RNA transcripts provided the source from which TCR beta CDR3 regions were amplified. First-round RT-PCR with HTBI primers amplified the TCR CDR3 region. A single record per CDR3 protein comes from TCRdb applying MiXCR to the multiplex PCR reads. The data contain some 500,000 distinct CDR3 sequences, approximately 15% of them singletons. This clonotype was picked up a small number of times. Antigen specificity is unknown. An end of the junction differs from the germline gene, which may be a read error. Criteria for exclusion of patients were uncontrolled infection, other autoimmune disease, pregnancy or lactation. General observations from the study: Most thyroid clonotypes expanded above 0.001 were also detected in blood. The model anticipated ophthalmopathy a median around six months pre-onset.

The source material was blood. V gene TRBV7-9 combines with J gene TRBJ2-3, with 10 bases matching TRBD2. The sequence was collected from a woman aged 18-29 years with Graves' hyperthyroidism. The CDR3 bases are TGTGCCAGCAGTCTTAGCGGGAGGTACACAGATACGCAGTATTTC. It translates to CASSLSGRYTDTQYF.